Listed here are 30 T cell receptor beta chains from one sample, sequenced in a study of T cells of healthy individuals. TCRdb ran MiXCR on the 5' RACE reads and lists one entry per CDR3 protein. The table lists 60,000 to 75,000 distinct CDR3 sequences, roughly 17% of them singletons. The receptors here all came from a human donor in good health.

The V call is TRBV30, the J call TRBJ2-1; D is unresolved. The CDR3 spans 14 residues. V gave up 0 bases and J gave up 7 bases, with 13 bases separating them. Per the germline V gene, CDR1 is GTSNPN and CDR2 is SVGIG (reference sequence). The CDR3 reads CAWSVRPPPNEQFF. Written as DNA, the CDR3 is TGTGCCTGGAGTGTACGGCCTCCCCCGAATGAGCAGTTCTTC. The full variable domain, completed using reference TRBV30 and TRBJ2-1, is SQTIHQWPATLVQPVGSPLSLECTVEGTSNPNLYWYRQAAGRGLQLLFYSVGIGQISSEVPQNLSASRPQDRQFILSSKKLLLSDSGFYLCAWSVRPPPNEQFFGPGTRLTVL.

The chain links TRBV12-3 or TRBV12-4 to TRBJ2-1; 8 bases are shared with TRBD2. Losses at the gene ends were 4 bases for V and 1 base for J; bases not matched to a gene: 6. The CDR3 length is 16 residues. This chain's CDR3 is CASSWGAGASYNEQFF. For the CDR3, the DNA is TGTGCCAGCAGTTGGGGAGCGGGAGCGTCCTACAATGAGCAGTTCTTC.

This clonotype was counted at least ten times. The chain is built from TRBV12-5 and TRBJ2-1, with 12 bases lining up with TRBD2. This CDR3 spans 18 amino acids. The germline gives CDR1 LGHNT, CDR2 FRNRAP. V trimming: 3 bases; J trimming: 3 bases; junction bases outside the gene matches: 9. DNA of the CDR3: TGTGCTAGTGGTTTCTTTCTAGCGGGAGGGCCTGGCTACAATGAGCAGTTCTTC. Amino acids: CASGFFLAGGPGYNEQFF. The whole variable domain, filled in from reference TRBV12-5 and TRBJ2-1, reads DARVTQTPRHKVTEMGQEVTMRCQPILGHNTVFWYRQTMMQGLELLAYFRNRAPLDDSGMPKDRFSAEMPDATLATLKIQPSEPRDSAVYFCASGFFLAGGPGYNEQFFGPGTRLTVL.

The sample holds many counts of this clonotype. The chain joins TRBV6-1 to TRBJ1-5; 9 bases fit TRBD1. This CDR3 spans 15 amino acids. Germline trimming cut 3 bases from V and 7 bases from J; bases unmatched to any gene: 7. The V gene's germline CDR1 is MNHNS and CDR2 SASEGT. The CDR3 sequence: CASSEPGQGGQPQHF. CDR3 DNA: TGTGCCAGCAGTGAGCCGGGACAGGGCGGACAGCCCCAGCATTTT.

The rearrangement uses TRBV11-1 and TRBJ2-3; possible D gene TRBD2, 5 bases. The CDR3 contains 16 residues. The germline V and J ends were trimmed by 2 bases and 0 bases, with 12 bases remaining between them. Germline CDR1 reads SGHAT; CDR2 reads FQDESV (reference sequence). In DNA form, the CDR3 reads TGTGCCAGCAGCTTACTCGCGGGCTATAGCACAGATACGCAGTATTTT. Protein: CASSLLAGYSTDTQYF.

Only a few counts were recorded for this clonotype. V and J are TRBV27 and TRBJ2-7; no definite D call. The V gene's germline CDR1 is MNHEY and CDR2 SMNVEV (reference sequence). The CDR3 runs to 13 residues. V shed 3 bases and J shed 1 base, with 7 bases lying between them. The CDR3 loop reads CASSFAPSYEQYF. The CDR3 nucleotides are TGTGCCAGCAGTTTTGCCCCATCCTACGAGCAGTACTTC.

The V and J genes are TRBV7-2 and TRBJ1-5, with D maybe TRBD1 (6 bases). Trimming shortened V by 3 bases and J by 2 bases, and 11 bases separated the two germline ends. The CDR3 contains 15 residues. Germline V lookup: CDR1 SGHTA, CDR2 FQGNSA. CDR3 in amino acids: CASSFRGARNQPQHF. CDR3 sequence (DNA): TGTGCCAGCAGCTTCCGGGGGGCTCGCAATCAGCCCCAGCATTTT.

The genes are TRBV3-1 and TRBJ1-2; TRBD1 matches 8 bases. The CDR3 has 13 residues. The germline CDR1 and CDR2 sequences are LGHDT and YNNKEL (reference sequence). V dropped 2 bases and J dropped 8; count of bases not matched to a gene: 4. CDR3 in DNA: TGTGCCAGCAGCCAACCAGGGGGCGAAGGCTACACCTTC. Translated, it gives CASSQPGGEGYTF.

V is TRBV6-6 and J is TRBJ2-2; D is unclear. Trimming pared 3 bases from V and 1 base from J, leaving 15 bases between. The CDR3 extends over 17 amino acids. The germline CDR1 and CDR2 sequences are MNHNY and SVGAGI (reference sequence). CDR3 protein: CASSYPPGWRNTGELFF. Here the CDR3 DNA reads TGTGCCAGCAGTTATCCCCCCGGGTGGAGGAACACCGGGGAGCTGTTTTTT.

This clonotype was observed at least ten times. The V gene is TRBV29-1, the J gene TRBJ2-7; tentatively, D is TRBD1 (5 bases). V was clipped by 4 bases and J by 1 base, with 8 bases between them. The CDR3 is 12 residues long. From germline, CDR1 is SQVTM and CDR2 ANQGSEA. The CDR3 DNA follows: TGCAGCGTTGGACAGCCATCCTACGAGCAGTACTTC. Protein sequence: CSVGQPSYEQYF.

This clonotype was counted at least ten times. The chain has TRBV15 and TRBJ2-1, with a tentative D call TRBD2 (5 bases). In germline, CDR1 is LNHNV, CDR2 YYDKDF (reference sequence). Trimming stripped 0 bases from V and 3 bases from J, with 6 bases between. The CDR3 has 14 amino acids. The chain's CDR3 is CATSRDRDYNEQFF. In DNA form, the CDR3 reads TGTGCCACCAGCAGAGATCGGGACTACAATGAGCAGTTCTTC. Together with reference TRBV15 and TRBJ2-1, the CDR3 gives the full variable domain: DAMVIQNPRYQVTQFGKPVTLSCSQTLNHNVMYWYQQKSSQAPKLLFHYYDKDFNNEADTPDNFQSRRPNTSFCFLDIRSPGLGDTAMYLCATSRDRDYNEQFFGPGTRLTVL.

This clonotype was observed a handful of times. The chain combines TRBV7-9 with TRBJ2-7, with 8 bases aligning to TRBD2. Germline trimming cut 5 bases from V and 4 bases from J; bases unmatched to any gene: 7. From germline, CDR1 is SEHNR and CDR2 FQNEAQ (reference sequence). The CDR3 has 14 residues. Here the CDR3 reads CASSASGSEYEQYF. The DNA for the CDR3 is TGTGCCAGCAGCGCAAGCGGGAGTGAGTACGAGCAGTACTTC.

This clonotype was counted many times. The chain carries TRBV6-5 and TRBJ1-5; D gene unclear. V shed 2 bases and J shed 3 bases, with 8 bases lying between them. Germline CDR1 reads MNHEY; CDR2 reads SVGAGI. The CDR3 covers 14 residues. The CDR3 nucleotides read TGTGCCAGCAGTTACAGGTTCCCCAATCAGCCCCAGCATTTT. Its protein is CASSYRFPNQPQHF.

The V call is TRBV23-1, the J call TRBJ2-1; TRBD1 might be the D (6 bases). TRBV23-1 is an ORF for which the function is uncertain. The CDR3 is 14 residues long. V was pared by 4 bases and J by 7 bases, with 14 bases between. The CDR3 loop is CASSRHFRGNEQFF. CDR3 sequence (DNA): TGCGCCAGCAGTCGCCACTTTAGGGGGAATGAGCAGTTCTTC.

At least ten counts were recorded for this clonotype. J is TRBJ2-1 and V is TRBV12-1; TRBD1 is the table's D call, not checked against the DNA. TRBV12-1 is a pseudogene segment. The CDR3 spans 16 residues. DNA for the CDR3: TGTGCCAGCAGCTTTGAGTATGACAGGTTTTACAATGAGCAGTTCTTC. This sequence encodes CASSFEYDRFYNEQFF.

There are a few counts of this clonotype. This chain links TRBV3-1 with TRBJ2-2, with D maybe TRBD1 (6 bases). Germline V gene lookup returns CDR1 LGHDT and CDR2 YNNKEL (reference sequence). The CDR3 totals 19 residues. V was trimmed by 3 bases and J by 5 bases, leaving 25 bases between them. The CDR3 protein is CASSQLTRDKGTRTGELFF. DNA for the CDR3: TGTGCCAGCAGCCAGCTAACCCGGGACAAGGGTACTAGGACCGGGGAGCTGTTTTTT.

This clonotype was seen many times. The chain recombines TRBV7-2 with TRBJ1-2; 10 nucleotides match TRBD1. The J segment lost 0 bases and the V segment lost 5 bases, leaving 9 bases of the junction unmatched. The CDR3 length is 17 residues. Looked up from germline, CDR1 is SGHTA and CDR2 is FQGNSA. The CDR3: CASSRPGQGLTNYGYTF. CDR3 nucleotides: TGTGCCAGCAGCAGGCCGGGACAGGGGTTAACTAACTATGGCTACACCTTC.

This clonotype was seen more than once but under ten times. The chain employs TRBV12-3 or TRBV12-4 and TRBJ1-5, with 10 bases fitting TRBD1. The CDR3 spans 13 residues. The V segment lost 8 bases and the J segment 6 bases; nucleotides outside the gene matches: 4. CDR3 bases: TGTGCCAGCCGGGACAGGGGTGCTCAGCCCCAGCATTTT. Its protein is CASRDRGAQPQHF.

There are many counts of this clonotype. This chain joins TRBV25-1 and TRBJ1-1; TRBD1 agrees at 7 bases. J gave up 5 bases and V 4 bases, and 7 bases lay outside the gene matches. Germline V gene lookup returns CDR1 MGHDK and CDR2 SYGVNS. The CDR3 covers 14 residues. The CDR3 protein is CASSARQGRTEAFF. The DNA of the CDR3 is TGTGCCAGCAGTGCCCGACAGGGTAGGACTGAAGCTTTCTTT.

V usage is TRBV6-2 or TRBV6-3 and J usage is TRBJ1-1, with TRBD1 identical over 8 bases. V shed 7 bases and J 7 bases; nucleotides not matched to a gene: 8. Germline-derived CDR1 and CDR2 are MNHEY and SVGEGT. CDR3 length: 13 residues. CDR3 in DNA: TGTGCCAGCACTCAGGGGGCTCTGGGTGAAGCTTTCTTT. Its translation is CASTQGALGEAFF.

DNA for the CDR3: TGTGCCAGCAGTCTAGGGGACAGGAAACCCGGTGGGGAGCAGTTCTTC. Translation: CASSLGDRKPGGEQFF. The chain carries TRBV28 and TRBJ2-1; 8 nucleotides match TRBD1. The CDR3 has 16 residues. Germline V CDR1 and CDR2: MDHEN, SYDVKM. Losses at the gene ends were 5 bases for V and 10 bases for J; bases not matched to a gene: 16.

This clonotype was seen at least ten times. This chain joins TRBV9 and TRBJ2-3; 7 positions agree with TRBD2. This CDR3 is built from 20 residues. V trimming: 0 bases; J trimming: 2 bases; junction bases outside the gene matches: 18. Germline CDR1 and CDR2: SGDLS and YYNGEE. CDR3 in DNA: TGTGCCAGCAGCGTAGTTCCGGGGGGAGGATCTAAGCGGAACACAGATACGCAGTATTTT. Translated, it gives CASSVVPGGGSKRNTDTQYF.

This clonotype appeared many times. The chain joins TRBV5-6 to TRBJ2-5; 7 bases fit TRBD1. Germline values: CDR1 SGHDT, CDR2 YYEEEE. The CDR3 sequence is 13 residues long. Trimming at V came to 4 bases and at J to 1 base, leaving 1 base not matched to a gene. The CDR3 spells CASSRQGQETQYF. CDR3 coding DNA: TGTGCCAGCAGCCGACAGGGCCAAGAGACCCAGTACTTC.

There are a few counts of this clonotype. This chain joins TRBV15 and TRBJ2-2; D gene ambiguous. Trimming took off 6 bases at V and 5 bases at J, with 4 bases between the two ends. This CDR3 is 11 amino acids long. Germline CDR1 LNHNV, CDR2 YYDKDF (reference sequence). CDR3 sequence (DNA): TGTGCCACCAGTGGAACCGGGGAGCTGTTTTTT. Translation gives CATSGTGELFF.

In this sample, this clonotype turned up a few times. The J gene is TRBJ2-7, the V gene TRBV28, with a possible D match to TRBD1 (6 bases). CDR1 is MDHEN and CDR2 is SYDVKM in the germline V gene. The CDR3 has 13 amino acids. Trimming took off 5 bases at V and 5 bases at J, with 13 bases between the two ends. The DNA of the CDR3 is TGTGCCAGCAGTCGGACAGATTGGGACGAGCAGTACTTC. Its translation is CASSRTDWDEQYF.

This clonotype was picked up a small number of times. The genes are TRBV3-1 and TRBJ2-3, with TRBD2 as a possible D gene (5 bases). CDR3 length: 15 residues. Germline V gives CDR1 LGHDT, CDR2 YNNKEL (reference sequence). Trimming took off 6 bases at V and 1 base at J, with 14 bases between the two ends. The CDR3 protein is CASRIDGGRTDTQYF. The CDR3 DNA follows: TGTGCCAGCAGGATCGACGGAGGCCGCACAGATACGCAGTATTTT.

The chain recombines TRBV7-2 with TRBJ2-5, with 11 bases fitting TRBD2. Germline V gene lookup returns CDR1 SGHTA and CDR2 FQGNSA. This CDR3 is 17 amino acids long. Trimming removed 2 bases from V and 5 bases from J; junction bases left unmatched: 10. The CDR3 region is CASSLLATSGGRETQYF. CDR3 in DNA: TGTGCCAGCAGCTTATTAGCCACTAGCGGGGGTCGGGAGACCCAGTACTTC.

The chain joins TRBV20-1 to TRBJ2-1; D not certain. Trimming stripped 0 bases from V and 11 bases from J, with 11 bases between. The CDR3 runs to 12 residues. The V gene's germline CDR1 is DFQATT and CDR2 SNEGSKA (reference sequence). CDR3 sequence: CSARDEENKQFF. CDR3 coding DNA: TGCAGTGCTAGAGATGAGGAGAATAAGCAGTTCTTC.

This clonotype was seen a handful of times. The chain carries TRBV20-1 and TRBJ2-1; D might be TRBD2 (5 bases). CDR3 length: 13 amino acids. V lost 8 bases and J lost 7, with 18 bases in between. CDR1 is DFQATT, CDR2 SNEGSKA, per germline (reference sequence). As DNA, the CDR3 is TGCAGTCCCGCTACCCAGAGGAGGAATGAGCAGTTCTTC. Translated, it gives CSPATQRRNEQFF.

CDR3: CASSYGLADNTGELFF. The CDR3 nucleotides are TGTGCCAGCAGTTACGGACTAGCGGATAACACCGGGGAGCTGTTTTTT. The chain carries TRBV6-5 and TRBJ2-2; 10 bases align to TRBD2. This CDR3 has 16 amino acids. Looked up from germline, CDR1 is MNHEY and CDR2 is SVGAGI. V gave up 2 bases and J gave up 2 bases; unmatched junction bases: 2.